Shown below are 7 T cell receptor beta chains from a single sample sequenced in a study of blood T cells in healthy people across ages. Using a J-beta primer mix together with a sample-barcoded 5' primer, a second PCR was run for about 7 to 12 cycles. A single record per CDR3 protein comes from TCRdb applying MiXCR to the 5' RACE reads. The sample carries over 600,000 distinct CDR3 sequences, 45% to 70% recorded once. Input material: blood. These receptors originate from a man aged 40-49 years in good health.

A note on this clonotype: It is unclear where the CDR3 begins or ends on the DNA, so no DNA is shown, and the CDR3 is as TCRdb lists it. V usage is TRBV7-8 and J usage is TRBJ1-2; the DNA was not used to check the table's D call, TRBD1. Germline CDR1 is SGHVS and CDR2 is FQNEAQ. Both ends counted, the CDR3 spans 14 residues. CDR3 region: CASSLGAVGQGNTF.

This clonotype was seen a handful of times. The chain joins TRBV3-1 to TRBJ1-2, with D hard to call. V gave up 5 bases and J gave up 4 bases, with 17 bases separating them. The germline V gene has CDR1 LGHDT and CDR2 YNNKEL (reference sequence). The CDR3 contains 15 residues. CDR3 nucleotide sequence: TGTGCCAGCAGCGCCAAGATCTCCGTCCTCTATGGCTACACCTTC. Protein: CASSAKISVLYGYTF.

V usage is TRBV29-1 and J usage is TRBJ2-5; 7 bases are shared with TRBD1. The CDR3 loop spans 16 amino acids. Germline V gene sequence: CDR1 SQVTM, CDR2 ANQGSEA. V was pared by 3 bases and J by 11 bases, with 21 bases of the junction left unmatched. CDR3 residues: CSVEETGTVTYNEQYF. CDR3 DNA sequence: TGCAGCGTTGAGGAGACCGGGACAGTTACCTACAATGAGCAGTACTTC. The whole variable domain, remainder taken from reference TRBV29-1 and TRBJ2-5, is SAVISQKPSRDICQRGTSLTIQCQVDSQVTMMFWYRQQPGQSLTLIATANQGSEATYESGFVIDKFPISRPNLTFSTLTVSNMSPEDSSIYLCSVEETGTVTYNEQYFGPGTRLLVL.

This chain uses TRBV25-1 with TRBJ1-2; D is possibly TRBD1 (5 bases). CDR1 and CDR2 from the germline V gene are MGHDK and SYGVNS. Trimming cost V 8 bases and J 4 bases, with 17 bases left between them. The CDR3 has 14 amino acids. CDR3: CASSSSRRAYGYTF. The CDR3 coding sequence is TGTGCCAGCTCGAGCTCCCGCAGGGCCTATGGCTACACCTTC.

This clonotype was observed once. The CDR3 loop reads CSVGPGTSSAKQFF. CDR3 sequence (DNA): TGCAGCGTTGGGCCCGGGACTAGCTCGGCAAAGCAGTTCTTC. The chain carries TRBV29-1 and TRBJ2-1; TRBD2 agrees at 9 bases. The CDR3 extends over 14 amino acids. J was trimmed by 11 bases and V by 4 bases; bases with no gene match: 12. From germline, CDR1 is SQVTM and CDR2 ANQGSEA.

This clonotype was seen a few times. The CDR3 loop reads CASTRRGPDQETQYF. The CDR3 DNA sequence: TGCGCCAGCACCCGCAGGGGGCCGGATCAAGAGACCCAGTACTTC. The rearrangement joins TRBV5-1 to TRBJ2-5; 8 positions agree with TRBD1. The CDR3 totals 15 residues. V lost 6 bases to trimming and J lost 2 bases; unmatched junction nucleotides: 9. CDR1 and CDR2 from the germline V gene are SGHRS and YFSETQ.

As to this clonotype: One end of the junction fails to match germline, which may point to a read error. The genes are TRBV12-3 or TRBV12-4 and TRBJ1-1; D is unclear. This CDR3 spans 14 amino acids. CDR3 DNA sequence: TGTGCCAGCACTTTAACCCGGGATAACACTGAAGCTTTCTTT. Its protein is CASTLTRDNTEAFF.